Presented here are 9 T cell receptor beta chains from one specimen sequenced in a study of shared clonotypes between healthy human individuals. The method was immunoSEQ multiplex PCR; TCRdb's version includes in-frame clones alone and lacks a portion of them. Counted here are 2 million to 2.5 million clones, approximately 93% occurring once; the ten biggest clones make up 0.39%. The sample taken for sequencing was naive CD4+ T cells from PBMCs. Sample subset: CD45RA+ positively selected. These receptors originate from a man aged 18 to 35 in good health. Some clones in this sample may be carry-over from other donors' samples.

The chain employs TRBV28 and TRBJ1-4, with D possibly matching TRBD1 (6 bases). The CDR3 runs 16 residues. Trimming stripped 10 bases from V and 0 bases from J, with 18 bases between. The germline gives CDR1 MDHEN, CDR2 SYDVKM. CDR3 sequence: CATREVSGATNEKLFF. The CDR3 DNA reads as TGTGCCACCCGAGAGGTTTCAGGGGCAACTAATGAAAAACTGTTTTTT.

Comment on this clone: At the DNA level, this CDR3 is encoded by other sequences in the same sample as well. The chain is built from TRBV9 and TRBJ2-7, with 7 bases lining up with TRBD1. CDR1 SGDLS and CDR2 YYNGEE come from the germline V gene. This CDR3 comprises 14 residues. Trimming removed 3 bases from V and 0 bases from J; junction bases left unmatched: 3. The CDR3 coding sequence is TGTGCCAGCAGCGAGGGGGCTAGCTCCTACGAGCAGTACTTC. Translated: CASSEGASSYEQYF.

The chain joins TRBV28 to TRBJ1-2; possibly TRBD1 for D (5 bases). The length of the CDR3 is 12 residues. CDR1 MDHEN and CDR2 SYDVKM come from the germline V gene. V gave up 6 bases and J gave up 4 bases, with 9 bases separating them. This CDR3 reads CASSQDSYGYTF. The CDR3 region has the DNA TGTGCCAGCAGCCAAGACAGCTATGGCTACACCTTC.

The chain recombines TRBV9 with TRBJ1-2; TRBD1 agrees at 9 bases. The CDR3 spans 13 residues. Trimming cost V 3 bases and J 8 bases; bases outside gene matches: 5. Germline values: CDR1 SGDLS, CDR2 YYNGEE. The CDR3 here is CASSARTGDGYTF. Here the CDR3 DNA reads TGTGCCAGCAGCGCAAGGACAGGGGACGGCTACACCTTC.

This sequence joins TRBV28 and TRBJ1-1; perhaps TRBD1 as D (6 bases). The CDR3 length is 13 residues. CDR1 is MDHEN, CDR2 SYDVKM, per germline. V lost 11 bases, J lost 0 bases, and 13 bases lay in between. CDR3 protein: CAARGGMNTEAFF. For the CDR3, the DNA is TGTGCCGCCCGAGGGGGGATGAACACTGAAGCTTTCTTT.

The J gene is TRBJ2-6, the V gene TRBV29-1, with 7 bases matching TRBD1. Germline V gene sequence: CDR1 SQVTM, CDR2 ANQGSEA. J gave up 2 bases and V 6 bases, and 16 bases lay outside the gene matches. The CDR3 runs to 18 residues. As DNA, the CDR3 is TGCAGCGTCGGGGATCGTAGGGGGCGGGCGGCTGGGGCCAACGTCCTGACTTTC. Its translation: CSVGDRRGRAAGANVLTF.

V usage is TRBV19 and J usage is TRBJ2-3; 8 bases map to TRBD2. The ends lost 9 bases at V and 2 bases at J; junction bases unmatched: 4. CDR3 size: 13 residues. The germline V gene encodes CDR1 LNHDA and CDR2 SQIVND (reference sequence). Here the CDR3 DNA reads TGTGCCAGCCGGGGGGGGATCACAGATACGCAGTATTTT. Translation: CASRGGITDTQYF.

The rearrangement joins TRBV29-1 to TRBJ2-1; TRBD2 might be the D (6 bases). V was shortened by 0 bases and J by 2 bases, with 11 bases between the two germline ends. This CDR3 is 15 amino acids long. Germline CDR1 reads SQVTM; CDR2 reads ANQGSEA. The CDR3 DNA sequence: TGCAGCGTTGAAGATCCCCTAGCGACCTACAATGAGCAGTTCTTC. It is translated as CSVEDPLATYNEQFF.

The chain employs TRBV7-6 and TRBJ2-7; 13 bases map to TRBD2. The CDR3 has 14 amino acids. Germline V CDR1 and CDR2: SGHVS, FNYEAQ. V lost 4 bases and J lost 4; bases outside the gene matches: 1. CDR3 sequence (DNA): TGTGCCAGCAGCTGGACTAGCGGGAGTTACGAGCAGTACTTC. It encodes CASSWTSGSYEQYF.